This entry lists 20 T cell receptor beta chains sequenced from one sample in a study of OX40 agonist ivuxolimab in advanced cancers. Repertoires were generated with immunoSEQ multiplex PCR, while TCRdb's copy carries only in-frame clones and drops some. The sample lists approximately 58,000 clones, 70% to 90% occurring once. Here the sequenced sample was CD4+ or CD8+ T cells sorted from blood, taken in a trial of the OX40 agonist ivuxolimab. The receptors come from an adult with an advanced solid tumor such as melanoma, head and neck, liver or kidney cancer.

The V gene is TRBV2, the J gene TRBJ1-5, with a tentative D call TRBD1 (5 bases). Trimming left V 7 bases short and J 3 bases short, with 10 bases between. Germline values: CDR1 SNHLY, CDR2 FYNNEI. The CDR3 covers 13 residues. For the CDR3, the DNA is TGTGCCAGCAAAGAGGGACCCAATCAGCCCCAGCATTTT. Translating it yields CASKEGPNQPQHF.

This rearrangement joins TRBV28 to TRBJ2-5; either TRBD1 or TRBD2 may fit D (6 bases each). V shed 8 bases and J shed 5 bases, with 15 bases lying between them. The length of the CDR3 is 13 residues. Germline lookup yields CDR1 MDHEN and CDR2 SYDVKM. CDR3 sequence (DNA): TGTGCCAGCTGCCTCGGGGGCCGTGAGACCCAGTACTTC. It encodes CASCLGGRETQYF. Variable domain in full (rest from reference TRBV28 and TRBJ2-5): DVKVTQSSRYLVKRTGEKVFLECVQDMDHENMFWYRQDPGLGLRLIYFSYDVKMKEKGDIPEGYSVSREKKERFSLILESASTNQTSMYLCASCLGGRETQYFGPGTRLLVL.

The J gene is TRBJ2-1, the V gene TRBV5-6; D not resolved. The CDR3 has 11 amino acids. The germline V and J ends were trimmed by 0 bases and 7 bases, with 2 bases remaining between them. Germline V gene lookup returns CDR1 SGHDT and CDR2 YYEEEE. The CDR3 DNA follows: TGTGCCAGCAGCTTGGGTAATGAGCAGTTCTTC. It yields the protein CASSLGNEQFF.

By share, this clone ranks as medium-sized. This chain links TRBV7-2 with TRBJ1-3; possible D gene TRBD1, 5 bases. Germline CDR1 reads SGHTA; CDR2 reads FQGNSA. CDR3 length: 14 amino acids. V shed 4 bases and J shed 7 bases, with 14 bases lying between them. CDR3 coding DNA: TGTGCCAGCAGCTCCCGGGGGAGGGGTAACACCATATATTTT. It translates to CASSSRGRGNTIYF.

This clone has just one count. The rearrangement uses TRBV19 and TRBJ1-2; 8 bases map to TRBD1. The V gene's germline CDR1 is LNHDA and CDR2 SQIVND (reference sequence). The CDR3 is made up of 15 amino acids. The V and J ends lost 5 bases and 4 bases, in that order; junction bases with no gene match: 9. CDR3 region: CASSDLTGAPYGYTF. CDR3 nucleotides: TGTGCCAGTAGTGACCTGACAGGGGCTCCCTATGGCTACACCTTC.

V is TRBV6-1 and J is TRBJ2-7, with TRBD2 identical over 9 bases. J lost 3 bases, V lost 11 bases, and 11 bases had no gene match. The germline V gene has CDR1 MNHNS and CDR2 SASEGT. There are 14 residues in the CDR3. CDR3 residues: CAARPSGTHYEQYF. Written as DNA, the CDR3 is TGTGCCGCGCGCCCTAGCGGGACTCACTACGAGCAGTACTTC.

The rearrangement joins TRBV11-2 to TRBJ2-3; 7 nucleotides line up with TRBD1. Unmatched junction bases numbered 14, after V lost 1 base and J lost 4 bases. Germline CDR1 SGHAT, CDR2 FQNNGV. The CDR3 extends over 18 amino acids. For the CDR3, the DNA is TGTGCCAGCAGCTTAGTCACGAGACAGGGAGTGGGGGCAGATACGCAGTATTTT. This translates into CASSLVTRQGVGADTQYF. Variable domain in full (rest from reference TRBV11-2 and TRBJ2-3): EAGVAQSPRYKIIEKRQSVAFWCNPISGHATLYWYQQILGQGPKLLIQFQNNGVVDDSQLPKDRFSAERLKGVDSTLKIQPAKLEDSAVYLCASSLVTRQGVGADTQYFGPGTRLTVL.

The J gene is TRBJ2-1, the V gene TRBV7-2; the D call may be TRBD1 or TRBD2 (6 bases each). The CDR3 loop spans 15 amino acids. Trimming took off 5 bases at V and 5 bases at J, with 16 bases between the two ends. Germline V gene data show CDR1 as SGHTA and CDR2 as FQGNSA. DNA of the CDR3: TGTGCCAGCAGCCTCTGGGGGGCCGGAGACAATGAGCAGTTCTTC. It encodes CASSLWGAGDNEQFF.

The CDR3 sequence is CASSPTGLAGAGEQFF. CDR3 DNA sequence: TGTGCCAGCAGCCCTACCGGACTAGCGGGAGCGGGTGAGCAGTTCTTC. The chain links TRBV9 to TRBJ2-1, with TRBD2 identical over 13 bases. V was pared by 4 bases and J by 9 bases, with 10 bases of the junction left unmatched. The germline CDR1 and CDR2 sequences are SGDLS and YYNGEE. CDR3 length equals 16 residues. Filled out from reference TRBV9 and TRBJ2-1, the complete variable domain reads DSGVTQTPKHLITATGQRVTLRCSPRSGDLSVYWYQQSLDQGLQFLIQYYNGEERAKGNILERFSAQQFPDLHSELNLSSLELGDSALYFCASSPTGLAGAGEQFFGPGTRLTVL.

This chain connects TRBV7-9 to TRBJ1-5, with D unclear. This CDR3 region has 16 residues. Germline V lookup: CDR1 SEHNR, CDR2 FQNEAQ (reference sequence). The ends were cut back, 1 base at V and 2 bases at J, with 12 bases in the middle. CDR3 in DNA: TGTGCCAGCAGCTTAGGAGGCCCCAGAGGCAATCAGCCCCAGCATTTT. Protein sequence: CASSLGGPRGNQPQHF.

The V and J genes are TRBV7-9 and TRBJ2-7, with a possible D match to TRBD1 (5 bases). CDR1 is SEHNR, CDR2 FQNEAQ, per germline (reference sequence). The ends were cut back, 1 base at V and 11 bases at J, with 12 bases in the middle. The CDR3 has 12 amino acids. For the CDR3, the DNA is TGTGCCAGCAGCTTAGGGGTCGGCAGGGAGTACTTC. Amino acids: CASSLGVGREYF. Full variable domain (rest looked up from reference TRBV7-9 and TRBJ2-7): DTGVSQNPRHKITKRGQNVTFRCDPISEHNRLYWYRQTLGQGPEFLTYFQNEAQLEKSRLLSDRFSAERPKGSFSTLEIQRTEQGDSAMYLCASSLGVGREYFGPGTRLTVT.

The chain has TRBV9 and TRBJ2-3; no clear D. V lost 4 bases and J 4 bases, leaving 10 bases between the germline ends. The CDR3 spans 13 residues. Germline-derived CDR1 and CDR2 are SGDLS and YYNGEE. CDR3 DNA sequence: TGTGCCAGCAGCCCCGCGAGGCCAGATACGCAGTATTTT. Amino acid sequence: CASSPARPDTQYF.

The table lists this clone with a count of one. V gene TRBV28 combines with J gene TRBJ1-1; D unclear. Germline V gene lookup returns CDR1 MDHEN and CDR2 SYDVKM. Trimming pared 4 bases from V and 5 bases from J, leaving 5 bases between. The CDR3 length is 11 residues. The CDR3 sequence: CASSSLTEAFF. The CDR3 coding sequence is TGTGCCAGCAGTTCATTGACTGAAGCTTTCTTT. The full variable domain, rest sourced from reference TRBV28 and TRBJ1-1, is DVKVTQSSRYLVKRTGEKVFLECVQDMDHENMFWYRQDPGLGLRLIYFSYDVKMKEKGDIPEGYSVSREKKERFSLILESASTNQTSMYLCASSSLTEAFFGQGTRLTVV.

J is TRBJ1-1 and V is TRBV6-1, with 7 bases lining up with TRBD1. Germline trimming cut 6 bases from V and 5 bases from J; bases unmatched to any gene: 9. This CDR3 contains 14 residues. CDR1 and CDR2 from the germline V gene are MNHNS and SASEGT. As DNA, the CDR3 is TGTGCCAGCAGGGAACAGGGGAGGTGGACTGAAGCTTTCTTT. Its translation: CASREQGRWTEAFF.

The chain recombines TRBV29-1 with TRBJ1-2; 9 positions agree with TRBD1. From germline, CDR1 is SQVTM and CDR2 ANQGSEA. The J segment lost 6 bases and the V segment lost 6 bases, leaving 8 bases of the junction unmatched. This CDR3 comprises 13 residues. CDR3 sequence reads: CSVGGTGTDGYTF. CDR3 nucleotide sequence: TGCAGCGTCGGCGGGACAGGGACCGATGGCTACACCTTC.

The gene calls are TRBV6-1 and TRBJ1-2; no definite D call. The CDR3 is 14 residues long. The V end was cut by 1 base, the J end by 5 bases, with 11 bases between. Looked up from germline, CDR1 is MNHNS and CDR2 is SASEGT. In DNA form, the CDR3 reads TGTGCCAGCAGTGAAGTCGGAGGACCTTATGGCTACACCTTC. Translating gives CASSEVGGPYGYTF.

The chain is built from TRBV6-1 and TRBJ1-1, with 7 bases lining up with TRBD1. The CDR3 spans 14 residues. The V gene's germline CDR1 is MNHNS and CDR2 SASEGT. The V gene end was trimmed by 6 bases and the J gene end by 4 bases; junction bases not matched to a gene: 8. The CDR3 coding sequence is TGTGCCAGCAGAGACAGGGAGGAGTTCACTGAAGCTTTCTTT. This translates into CASRDREEFTEAFF.

This clone was seen a single time. The chain combines TRBV9 with TRBJ2-1; no clear D. Deletions cut 0 bases from V and 2 bases from J, with 0 bases between. CDR1 is SGDLS, CDR2 YYNGEE, per germline. The CDR3 loop spans 12 amino acids. CDR3 region: CASSVAYNEQFF. The CDR3 DNA sequence: TGTGCCAGCAGCGTAGCCTACAATGAGCAGTTCTTC.

This clone is a singleton in its sample. This chain joins TRBV11-3 and TRBJ2-7; no definite D call. This CDR3 spans 14 amino acids. CDR1 and CDR2 (germline): SGHNT, YENEEA. V dropped 1 base and J dropped 3 bases, with 10 bases sitting between them. The CDR3, as DNA: TGTGCCAGCAGCTTAGCGGGTCGGTACTACGAGCAGTACTTC. As protein: CASSLAGRYYEQYF.

In nucleotides, the CDR3 is TGTGCCAGTAGGCCGGGACAGGGGGTTTATAGCAATCAGCCCCAGCATTTT. Translating it yields CASRPGQGVYSNQPQHF. The chain has TRBV19 and TRBJ1-5; 11 nucleotides align to TRBD1. Germline CDR1 and CDR2: LNHDA and SQIVND (reference sequence). This CDR3 region has 17 residues. V gave up 6 bases and J gave up 0 bases; unmatched junction bases: 7.